This section outlines one TCR beta chain sequence together with its context. Relative to the germline gene, one junction end is altered; a read error may explain this. The sample is drawn from a study of tumor-infiltrating lymphocytes in primary liver carcinoma. The overall study: Enrolled patients were male and female, aged 30 to 69 years. Tumors measured roughly 4.2 to 11 cm and were stage T1-T3 N0M0. Read depth, roughly 3.65 to 7.13 million productive TCRbeta reads, did not differ significantly between tissues.

The source material, about 17-31 mg of unsorted bulk tissue, was used to co-extract RNA and DNA. Resecting the tumor surgically was how the patients' primary liver carcinoma was treated. From 450 to 550 ng total RNA, TCR beta cDNA was generated with a primer in the constant region. Libraries covering TCR beta were generated through three nested multiplex PCR rounds (using a slightly modified ARM-PCR). Two initial PCR rounds of approximately 10 cycles each paired TRBV1-TRBV30 forward primers with a C-beta reverse primer. TCRdb reanalysed the multiplex PCR reads using MiXCR and keeps one entry per CDR3 protein. The table includes about 92,000 distinct CDR3 sequences, 68% detected once. CDR3 size: 14 residues. CDR1 is SGHNT, CDR2 YYREEE, per germline (reference sequence).

Input material: tumor-adjacent normal liver tissue. The chain uses TRBV5-4 and TRBJ2-2, with D possibly being TRBD2 (6 bases). This TCR was sampled from a man between 40 and 49 years old with primary liver carcinoma and hepatitis B virus infection. DNA for the CDR3: TGTGCAAGCAGCTTCCCTGGGGGAACCGGGGGGCTGTTTTTT. Protein product: CASSFPGGTGGLFF.